The rows below give T cell receptor beta chains drawn from one sample of a study of cytomegalovirus exposure and HLA in healthy donors. Generated by immunoSEQ multiplex PCR, the TCRdb table keeps only in-frame clones and is missing some. Here the sample spans about 43,000 clones, 45% to 60% being singletons. Sequencing was done on a sample of PBMCs. The receptor set was obtained from a man between 60 and 75 years old in good health and CMV-seronegative. The CDR3 runs from the conserved cysteine through the conserved F or W. Each record gives: D gene, V gene, J gene, clone size, CDR3 protein, CDR3 DNA. The D gene is left open where the match is weak. Clone size is shown for a subset of rows, as once, few, many or a class of expanded clone.

D gene: .
V gene: TRBV11-2
J gene: TRBJ1-2
clone size: few
CDR3 protein: CASTLGTRDYGYTF
CDR3 DNA: TGTGCCAGCACCCTCGGTACCCGGGACTATGGCTACACCTTC

D gene: TRBD2
V gene: TRBV16
J gene: TRBJ2-2
clone size: .
CDR3 protein: CASSPRLAGSELFF
CDR3 DNA: TGTGCCAGCAGCCCGAGACTAGCGGGATCAGAGCTGTTTTTT

D gene: .
V gene: TRBV7-6
J gene: TRBJ1-1
clone size: .
CDR3 protein: CASSLRLEGRTEAFF
CDR3 DNA: TGTGCCAGCAGCCTCCGGTTGGAGGGGCGGACTGAAGCTTTCTTT

D gene: .
V gene: TRBV28
J gene: TRBJ1-1
clone size: .
CDR3 protein: CASSLRRAKTEAFF
CDR3 DNA: TGTGCCAGCAGTTTACGGCGGGCTAAAACTGAAGCTTTCTTT

D gene: TRBD1
V gene: TRBV7-6
J gene: TRBJ2-7
clone size: .
CDR3 protein: CASSLVAGGSSYEQYF
CDR3 DNA: TGTGCCAGCAGCTTAGTTGCAGGGGGAAGCTCCTACGAGCAGTACTTC

D gene: .
V gene: TRBV12-5
J gene: TRBJ2-6
clone size: few
CDR3 protein: CASGPGLTGANVLTF
CDR3 DNA: TGTGCTAGTGGTCCCGGTTTGACTGGGGCCAACGTCCTGACTTTC

D gene: .
V gene: TRBV5-1
J gene: TRBJ2-3
clone size: once
CDR3 protein: CASSLVGLAADTQYF
CDR3 DNA: TGCGCCAGCAGCTTGGTCGGGCTAGCCGCAGATACGCAGTATTTT

D gene: TRBD2
V gene: TRBV7-2
J gene: TRBJ2-2
clone size: few
CDR3 protein: CASSRSGRDTGELFF
CDR3 DNA: TGTGCCAGCAGCCGTAGCGGGAGGGACACCGGGGAGCTGTTTTTT

D gene: TRBD2
V gene: TRBV29-1
J gene: TRBJ2-7
clone size: .
CDR3 protein: CSARGLAGGDYEQYF
CDR3 DNA: TGCAGCGCCAGGGGACTAGCGGGAGGGGACTACGAGCAGTACTTC

D gene: .
V gene: TRBV10-3
J gene: TRBJ2-2
clone size: .
CDR3 protein: CAISESRGTGELFF
CDR3 DNA: TGTGCCATCAGTGAGTCGAGGGGGACCGGGGAGCTGTTTTTT

D gene: TRBD2
V gene: TRBV29-1
J gene: TRBJ2-7
clone size: few
CDR3 protein: CSVEGLAGSYEQYF
CDR3 DNA: TGCAGCGTTGAAGGACTAGCGGGCTCCTACGAGCAGTACTTC

D gene: TRBD2
V gene: TRBV10-3
J gene: TRBJ2-7
clone size: .
CDR3 protein: CATVISGSSYEQYF
CDR3 DNA: TGTGCCACGGTAATTAGCGGGAGCTCCTACGAGCAGTACTTC

D gene: TRBD2
V gene: TRBV5-1
J gene: TRBJ2-7
clone size: few
CDR3 protein: CASSLGLAVNYEQYF
CDR3 DNA: TGCGCCAGCAGCTTGGGACTAGCGGTGAACTACGAGCAGTACTTC

D gene: .
V gene: TRBV4-1
J gene: TRBJ1-2
clone size: .
CDR3 protein: CASSHLRRVKAGYGYTF
CDR3 DNA: TGCGCCAGCAGCCATCTACGGCGGGTCAAAGCGGGCTATGGCTACACCTTC

D gene: .
V gene: TRBV19
J gene: TRBJ2-7
clone size: once
CDR3 protein: CASMSRGSYEQYF
CDR3 DNA: TGTGCCAGTATGAGCAGGGGCTCCTACGAGCAGTACTTC

D gene: TRBD2
V gene: TRBV5-1
J gene: TRBJ2-3
clone size: .
CDR3 protein: CASSYLAGGTDTQYF
CDR3 DNA: TGCGCCAGCAGCTACCTGGCGGGGGGCACAGATACGCAGTATTTT

D gene: TRBD1
V gene: TRBV20-1
J gene: TRBJ2-5
clone size: .
CDR3 protein: CSARTGKTQYF
CDR3 DNA: TGCAGTGCTAGGACAGGGAAGACCCAGTACTTC

D gene: .
V gene: TRBV10-3
J gene: TRBJ1-1
clone size: once
CDR3 protein: CAISDEQALNTEAFF
CDR3 DNA: TGTGCCATCAGCGATGAACAGGCCTTGAACACTGAAGCTTTCTTT

D gene: .
V gene: TRBV19
J gene: TRBJ2-6
clone size: few
CDR3 protein: CASSQGTVLTF
CDR3 DNA: TGTGCCAGTAGTCAGGGTACCGTCCTGACTTTC

D gene: TRBD1
V gene: TRBV19
J gene: TRBJ2-5
clone size: few
CDR3 protein: CASADRGREETQYF
CDR3 DNA: TGTGCCAGTGCGGACAGGGGGCGTGAAGAGACCCAGTACTTC

D gene: .
V gene: TRBV21-1
J gene: TRBJ1-1
clone size: .
CDR3 protein: CASSNAGQGVGEAFF
CDR3 DNA: TGTGCCAGCAGCAACGCGGGACAGGGGGTTGGTGAAGCTTTCTTT

D gene: .
V gene: TRBV19
J gene: TRBJ1-5
clone size: .
CDR3 protein: CASSASRSGSGQPQHF
CDR3 DNA: TGTGCCAGTAGTGCATCACGGTCGGGGAGTGGCCAGCCCCAGCATTTT

D gene: .
V gene: TRBV7-3
J gene: TRBJ2-7
clone size: many
CDR3 protein: CASSLAGGSYEQYF
CDR3 DNA: TGTGCCAGCAGCTTAGCGGGTGGCTCCTACGAGCAGTACTTC